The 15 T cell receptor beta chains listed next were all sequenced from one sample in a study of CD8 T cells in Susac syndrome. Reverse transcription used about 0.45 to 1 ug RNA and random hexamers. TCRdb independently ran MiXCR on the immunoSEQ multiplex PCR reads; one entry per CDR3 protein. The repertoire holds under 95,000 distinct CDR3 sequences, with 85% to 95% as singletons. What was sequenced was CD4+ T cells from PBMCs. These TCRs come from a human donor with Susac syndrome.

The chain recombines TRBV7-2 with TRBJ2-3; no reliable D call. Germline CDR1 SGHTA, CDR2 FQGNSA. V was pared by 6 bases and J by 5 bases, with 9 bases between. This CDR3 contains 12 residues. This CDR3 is CASSRLIDTQYF. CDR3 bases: TGTGCCAGCAGTCGCTTAATAGATACGCAGTATTTT.

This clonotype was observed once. The CDR3, as DNA: TGTGCCTGGAGTGCGCACACGGCGGGGGTCGGTGAAGCTTTCTTT. Encoded protein: CAWSAHTAGVGEAFF. The chain recombines TRBV30 with TRBJ1-1, with D perhaps TRBD1 (5 bases). Per the germline V gene, CDR1 is GTSNPN and CDR2 is SVGIG (reference sequence). The length of the CDR3 is 15 residues. Trimming removed 1 base at V and 7 bases at J, with 19 bases between. Full variable domain (outside the CDR3, taken from reference TRBV30 and TRBJ1-1): SQTIHQWPATLVQPVGSPLSLECTVEGTSNPNLYWYRQAAGRGLQLLFYSVGIGQISSEVPQNLSASRPQDRQFILSSKKLLLSDSGFYLCAWSAHTAGVGEAFFGQGTRLTVV.

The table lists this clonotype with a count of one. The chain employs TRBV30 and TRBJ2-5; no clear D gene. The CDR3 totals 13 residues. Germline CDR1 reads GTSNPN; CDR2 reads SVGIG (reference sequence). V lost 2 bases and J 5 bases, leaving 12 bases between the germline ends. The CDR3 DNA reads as TGTGCCTGGAGTCCCCTCTTGGGGGAGACCCAGTACTTC. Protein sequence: CAWSPLLGETQYF.

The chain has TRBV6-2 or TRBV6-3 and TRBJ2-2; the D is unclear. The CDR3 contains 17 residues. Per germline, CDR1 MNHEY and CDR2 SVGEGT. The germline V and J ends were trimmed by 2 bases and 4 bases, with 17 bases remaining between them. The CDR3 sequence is CASSYGHPRSPTGELFF. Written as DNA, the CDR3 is TGTGCCAGCAGTTACGGTCACCCAAGATCCCCCACCGGGGAGCTGTTTTTT.

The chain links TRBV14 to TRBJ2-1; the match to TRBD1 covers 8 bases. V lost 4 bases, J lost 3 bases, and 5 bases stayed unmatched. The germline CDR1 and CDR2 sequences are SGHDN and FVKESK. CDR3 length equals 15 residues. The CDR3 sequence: CASSPPGGNYNEQFF. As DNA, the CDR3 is TGTGCCAGCAGCCCTCCAGGGGGCAACTACAATGAGCAGTTCTTC.

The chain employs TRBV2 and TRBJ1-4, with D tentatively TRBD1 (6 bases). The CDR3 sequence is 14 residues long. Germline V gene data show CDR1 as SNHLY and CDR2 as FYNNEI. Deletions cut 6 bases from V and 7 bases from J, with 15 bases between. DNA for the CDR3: TGTGCCAGCAGCCAAGACAGGCTTGGTGAAAAACTGTTTTTT. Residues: CASSQDRLGEKLFF.

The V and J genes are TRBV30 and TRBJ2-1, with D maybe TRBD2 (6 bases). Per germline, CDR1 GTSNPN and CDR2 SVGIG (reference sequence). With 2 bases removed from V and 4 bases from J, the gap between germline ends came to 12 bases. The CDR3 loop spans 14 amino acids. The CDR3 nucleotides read TGTGCCTGGAGTACCGGGACTCCTTACAATGAGCAGTTCTTC. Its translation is CAWSTGTPYNEQFF.

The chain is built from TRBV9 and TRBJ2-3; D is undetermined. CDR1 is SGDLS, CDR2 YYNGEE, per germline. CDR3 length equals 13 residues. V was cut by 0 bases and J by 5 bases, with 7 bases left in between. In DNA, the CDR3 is TGTGCCAGCAGCGTAGGAGAAAGAGATACGCAGTATTTT. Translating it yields CASSVGERDTQYF.

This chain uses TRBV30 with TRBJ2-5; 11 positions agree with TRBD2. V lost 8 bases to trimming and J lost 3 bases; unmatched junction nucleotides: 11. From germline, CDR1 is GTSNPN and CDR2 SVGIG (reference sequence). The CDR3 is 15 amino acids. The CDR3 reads CAPEGLAGGKETQYF. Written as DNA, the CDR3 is TGTGCCCCCGAGGGTCTAGCGGGGGGTAAAGAGACCCAGTACTTC.

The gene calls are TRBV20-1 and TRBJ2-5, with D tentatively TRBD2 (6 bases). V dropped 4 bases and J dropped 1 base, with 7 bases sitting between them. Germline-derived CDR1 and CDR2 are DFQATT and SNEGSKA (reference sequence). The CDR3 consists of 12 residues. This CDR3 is CSAMGLQETQYF. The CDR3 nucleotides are TGCAGTGCTATGGGACTCCAAGAGACCCAGTACTTC.

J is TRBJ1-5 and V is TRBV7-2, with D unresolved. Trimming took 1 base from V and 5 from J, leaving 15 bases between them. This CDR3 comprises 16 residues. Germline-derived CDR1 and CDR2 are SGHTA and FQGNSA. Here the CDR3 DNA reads TGTGCCAGCAGCTTAGTTGCGAATCGACACGATCAGCCCCAGCATTTT. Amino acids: CASSLVANRHDQPQHF.

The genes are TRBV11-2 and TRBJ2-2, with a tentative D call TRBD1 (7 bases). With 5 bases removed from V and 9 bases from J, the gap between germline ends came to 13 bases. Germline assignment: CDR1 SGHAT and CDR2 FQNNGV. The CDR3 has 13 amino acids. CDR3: CASSIQGGRELFF. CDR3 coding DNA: TGTGCCAGCAGCATCCAGGGGGGCCGGGAGCTGTTTTTT.

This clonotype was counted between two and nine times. The CDR3: CASSPTDTQYF. The CDR3, as DNA: TGTGCCAGCTCACCCACAGATACGCAGTATTTT. V is TRBV18 and J is TRBJ2-3; no reliable D call. Trimming shortened V by 3 bases and J by 2 bases, and 0 bases separated the two germline ends. The CDR3 extends over 11 amino acids. Germline CDR1 and CDR2: KGHSH and LQKENI.

CDR3 in DNA: TGTGCCAGAGGGGGGACAGTAAACAATTCACCCCTCCACTTT. Translating gives CARGGTVNNSPLHF. The V and J genes are TRBV2 and TRBJ1-6; TRBD1 matches at 7 bases. Trimming took 9 bases from V and 7 from J; bases not matched to a gene: 9. The germline gives CDR1 SNHLY, CDR2 FYNNEI. This CDR3 contains 14 residues.

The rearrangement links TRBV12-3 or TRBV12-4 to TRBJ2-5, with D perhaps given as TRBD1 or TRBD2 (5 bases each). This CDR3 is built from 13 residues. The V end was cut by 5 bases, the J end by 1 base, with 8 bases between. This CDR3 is CASSEGFQETQYF. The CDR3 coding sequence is TGTGCCAGCAGTGAGGGGTTCCAAGAGACCCAGTACTTC.